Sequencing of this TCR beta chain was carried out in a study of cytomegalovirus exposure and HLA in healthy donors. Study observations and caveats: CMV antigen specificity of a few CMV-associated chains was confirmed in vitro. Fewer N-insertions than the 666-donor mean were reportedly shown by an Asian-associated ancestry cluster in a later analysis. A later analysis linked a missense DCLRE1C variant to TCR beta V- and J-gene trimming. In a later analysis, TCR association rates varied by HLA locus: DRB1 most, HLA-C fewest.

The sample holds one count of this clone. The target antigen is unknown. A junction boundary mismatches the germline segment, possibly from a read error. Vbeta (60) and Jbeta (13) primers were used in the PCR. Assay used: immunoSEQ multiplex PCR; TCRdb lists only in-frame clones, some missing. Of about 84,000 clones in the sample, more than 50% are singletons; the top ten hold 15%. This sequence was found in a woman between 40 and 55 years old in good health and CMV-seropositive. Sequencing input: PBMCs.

The CDR3 here is CSSRRGQENEQFF. The CDR3 DNA reads as TGTTCCAGCCGGAGGGGGCAGGAGAATGAGCAGTTCTTC. This sequence joins TRBV7-9 and TRBJ2-1, with D possibly matching TRBD1 (7 bases). CDR1 and CDR2 from the germline V gene are SEHNR and FQNEAQ (reference sequence). This CDR3 is 13 amino acids long.